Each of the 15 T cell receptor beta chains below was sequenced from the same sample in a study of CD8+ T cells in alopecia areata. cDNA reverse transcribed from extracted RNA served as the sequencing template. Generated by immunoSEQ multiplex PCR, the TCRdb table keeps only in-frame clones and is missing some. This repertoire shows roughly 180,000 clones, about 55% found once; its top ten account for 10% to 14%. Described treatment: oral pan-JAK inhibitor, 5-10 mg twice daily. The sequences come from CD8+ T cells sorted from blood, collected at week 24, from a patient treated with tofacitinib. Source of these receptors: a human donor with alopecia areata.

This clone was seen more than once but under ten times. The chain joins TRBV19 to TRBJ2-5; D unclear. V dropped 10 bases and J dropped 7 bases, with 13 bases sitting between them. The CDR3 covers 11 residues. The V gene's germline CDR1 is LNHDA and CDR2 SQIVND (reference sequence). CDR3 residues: CATQSRGTQYF. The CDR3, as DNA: TGTGCCACCCAGTCCCGTGGGACCCAGTACTTC.

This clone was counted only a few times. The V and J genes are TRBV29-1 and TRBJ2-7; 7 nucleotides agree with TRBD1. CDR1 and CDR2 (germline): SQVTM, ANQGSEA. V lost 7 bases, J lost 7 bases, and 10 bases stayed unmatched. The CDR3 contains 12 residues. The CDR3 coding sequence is TGCAGCGCACTCCCATCAGGGGGAGAGCAGTACTTC. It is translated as CSALPSGGEQYF.

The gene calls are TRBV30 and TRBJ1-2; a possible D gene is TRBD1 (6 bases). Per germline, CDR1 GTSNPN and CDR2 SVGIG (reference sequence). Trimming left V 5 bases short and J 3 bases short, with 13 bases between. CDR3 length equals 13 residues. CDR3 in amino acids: CAWLEGEYYGYTF. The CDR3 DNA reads TGTGCCTGGCTAGAGGGGGAGTACTATGGCTACACCTTC.

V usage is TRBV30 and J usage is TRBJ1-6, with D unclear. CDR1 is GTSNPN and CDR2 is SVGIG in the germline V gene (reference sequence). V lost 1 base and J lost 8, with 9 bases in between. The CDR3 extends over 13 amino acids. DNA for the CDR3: TGTGCCTGGAGTGGGACCGATTATTCACCCCTCCACTTT. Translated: CAWSGTDYSPLHF.

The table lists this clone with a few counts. The CDR3 DNA is TGTGCCAGCAGCCCATTCGGGACAGGCCGTAAAAACACTGAAGCTTTCTTT. Encoded protein: CASSPFGTGRKNTEAFF. The gene calls are TRBV14 and TRBJ1-1, with 8 bases matching TRBD1. This CDR3 is 17 amino acids long. CDR1 and CDR2 (germline): SGHDN, FVKESK. The V and J ends lost 4 bases and 2 bases, in that order; junction bases with no gene match: 12.

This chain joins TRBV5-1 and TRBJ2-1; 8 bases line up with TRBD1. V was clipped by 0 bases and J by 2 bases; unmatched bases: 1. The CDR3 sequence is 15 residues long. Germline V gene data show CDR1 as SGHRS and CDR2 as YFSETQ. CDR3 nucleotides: TGCGCCAGCAGCTTGGACAGGGGGGCCTACAATGAGCAGTTCTTC. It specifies CASSLDRGAYNEQFF.

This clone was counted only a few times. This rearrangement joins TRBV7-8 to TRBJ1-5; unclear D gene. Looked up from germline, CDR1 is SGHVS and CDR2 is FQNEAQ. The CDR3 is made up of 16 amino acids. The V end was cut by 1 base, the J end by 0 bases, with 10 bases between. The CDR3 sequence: CASSLGPKNSNQPQHF. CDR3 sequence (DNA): TGTGCCAGCAGCTTAGGGCCAAAGAATAGCAATCAGCCCCAGCATTTT.

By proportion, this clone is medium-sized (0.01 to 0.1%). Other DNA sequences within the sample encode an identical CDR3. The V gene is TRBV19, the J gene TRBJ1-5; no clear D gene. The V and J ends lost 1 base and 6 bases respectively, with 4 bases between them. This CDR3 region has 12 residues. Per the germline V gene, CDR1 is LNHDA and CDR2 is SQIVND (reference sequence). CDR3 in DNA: TGTGCCAGTAGTATAGGGGGTCAGCCCCAGCATTTT. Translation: CASSIGGQPQHF.

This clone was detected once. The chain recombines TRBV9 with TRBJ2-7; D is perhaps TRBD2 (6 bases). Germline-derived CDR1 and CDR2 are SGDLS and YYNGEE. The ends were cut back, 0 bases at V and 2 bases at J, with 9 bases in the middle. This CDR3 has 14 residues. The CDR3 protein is CASSVGGDPYEQYF. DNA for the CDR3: TGTGCCAGCAGCGTAGGGGGGGACCCCTACGAGCAGTACTTC.

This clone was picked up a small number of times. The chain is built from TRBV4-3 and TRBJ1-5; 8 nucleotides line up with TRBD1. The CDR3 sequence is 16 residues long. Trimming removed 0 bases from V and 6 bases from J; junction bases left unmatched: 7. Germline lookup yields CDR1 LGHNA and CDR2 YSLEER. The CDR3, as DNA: TGCGCCAGCAGCCAAGATGGAGCAGGGGGCGTTCAGCCCCAGCATTTT. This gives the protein CASSQDGAGGVQPQHF.

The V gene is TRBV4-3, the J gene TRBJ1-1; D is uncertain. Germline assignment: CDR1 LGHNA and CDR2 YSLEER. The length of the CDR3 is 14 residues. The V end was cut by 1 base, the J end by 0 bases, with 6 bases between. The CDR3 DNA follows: TGCGCCAGCAGCCAAGCAAGAATGAACACTGAAGCTTTCTTT. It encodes CASSQARMNTEAFF.

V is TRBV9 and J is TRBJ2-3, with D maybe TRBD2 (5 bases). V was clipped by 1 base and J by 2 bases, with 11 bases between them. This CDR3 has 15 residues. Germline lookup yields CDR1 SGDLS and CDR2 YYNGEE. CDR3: CASSVYAGNTDTQYF. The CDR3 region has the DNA TGTGCCAGCAGCGTATATGCCGGGAACACAGATACGCAGTATTTT.

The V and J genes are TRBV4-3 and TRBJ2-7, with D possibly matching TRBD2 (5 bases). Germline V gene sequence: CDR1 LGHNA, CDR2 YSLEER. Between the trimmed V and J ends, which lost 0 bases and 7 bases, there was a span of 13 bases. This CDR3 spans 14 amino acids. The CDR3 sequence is CASSQEGGGKEQYF. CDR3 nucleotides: TGCGCCAGCAGCCAAGAAGGAGGTGGGAAAGAGCAGTACTTC.

CDR3 sequence: CSVWSKLGTGEFYGYTF. CDR3 in DNA: TGCAGCGTTTGGAGCAAACTGGGGACAGGGGAATTCTATGGCTACACCTTC. The rearrangement links TRBV29-1 to TRBJ1-2; 10 positions match TRBD1. The CDR3 has 17 residues. After removal of 5 bases from V and 4 bases from J, the junction contained 16 bases not matched to a gene. Per germline, CDR1 SQVTM and CDR2 ANQGSEA.

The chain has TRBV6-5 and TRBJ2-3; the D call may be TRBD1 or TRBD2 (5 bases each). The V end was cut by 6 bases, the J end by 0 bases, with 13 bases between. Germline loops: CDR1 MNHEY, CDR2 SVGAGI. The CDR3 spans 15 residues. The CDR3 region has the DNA TGTGCCAGCAGGCCGGGACCATCTAGCACAGATACGCAGTATTTT. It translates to CASRPGPSSTDTQYF.